The 31 T cell receptor beta chains given below trace back to one sample, sequenced in a study of STAT5B mutations in CD4+ large granular lymphocyte leukemia. Libraries were prepared by immunoSEQ multiplex PCR; TCRdb keeps only in-frame clonotypes and omits some of them. Of 40,000 to 50,000 clones listed, 65% to 85% were seen once; the top ten hold 0.35% to 0.4%. Sequenced: CD4+ T cells from blood buffy coats. These receptors all stem from a human donor in good health.

Here the CDR3 DNA reads TGTGCCACCAGCACTATCCGGGGAGATCAGCCCCAGCATTTT. Its translation: CATSTIRGDQPQHF. The rearrangement links TRBV15 to TRBJ1-5; D not resolved. Germline CDR1 reads LNHNV; CDR2 reads YYDKDF (reference sequence). Trimming cost V 4 bases and J 5 bases, with 12 bases left between them. The CDR3 is made up of 14 amino acids. The variable domain in full, with the rest retrieved from reference TRBV15 and TRBJ1-5, is DAMVIQNPRYQVTQFGKPVTLSCSQTLNHNVMYWYQQKSSQAPKLLFHYYDKDFNNEADTPDNFQSRRPNTSFCFLDIRSPGLGDTAMYLCATSTIRGDQPQHFGDGTRLSIL.

In nucleotides, the CDR3 is TGCGCCAGCAGCTCGCAGGGGGCAGGAGAAGAGACCCAGTACTTC. Its translation is CASSSQGAGEETQYF. The chain has TRBV5-1 and TRBJ2-5; 8 nucleotides align to TRBD1. The CDR3 covers 15 residues. Trimming cost V 3 bases and J 3 bases; bases outside gene matches: 7. CDR1 is SGHRS, CDR2 YFSETQ, per germline.

This rearrangement joins TRBV27 to TRBJ2-6; no clear D. Trimming removed 5 bases at V and 0 bases at J, with 11 bases between. This CDR3 is built from 16 residues. Germline CDR1 and CDR2: MNHEY and SMNVEV (reference sequence). CDR3 amino acids: CASSPWGGSGANVLTF. CDR3 DNA sequence: TGTGCCAGCAGTCCATGGGGTGGCTCTGGGGCCAACGTCCTGACTTTC.

Turning to this clone: An end of the junction does not agree with germline; a read error may underlie this. The rearrangement links TRBV5-6 to TRBJ2-7; TRBD1 aligns across 10 bases. The V gene's germline CDR1 is SGHDT and CDR2 YYEEEE. The CDR3 is 14 residues long. The CDR3 loop is CANSIRDRGHEQYF. CDR3 DNA sequence: TGTGCCAACAGCATCCGGGACAGGGGCCACGAGCAGTACTTC. The entire variable domain, with the rest obtained from reference TRBV5-6 and TRBJ2-7, is as follows: DAGVTQSPTHLIKTRGQQVTLRCSPKSGHDTVSWYQQALGQGPQFIFQYYEEEERQRGNFPDRFSGHQFPNYSSELNVNALLLGDSALYLCANSIRDRGHEQYFGPGTRLTVT.

This clone was seen a handful of times. This sequence joins TRBV6-1 and TRBJ1-6; unclear D gene. V dropped 4 bases and J dropped 1 base, with 20 bases sitting between them. The CDR3 totals 19 residues. The germline CDR1 and CDR2 sequences are MNHNS and SASEGT. The DNA for the CDR3 is TGTGCCAGCAGTGTCAGCGGTACCGGGGTGGGATCCTATAATTCACCCCTCCACTTT. It yields the protein CASSVSGTGVGSYNSPLHF.

The chain uses TRBV9 and TRBJ2-5; D is unresolved. Germline loops: CDR1 SGDLS, CDR2 YYNGEE. The CDR3 spans 14 residues. V was shortened by 2 bases and J by 3 bases, with 11 bases between the two germline ends. Written as DNA, the CDR3 is TGTGCCAGCAGCGTTACACCCCAGAAAGAGACCCAGTACTTC. Translating it yields CASSVTPQKETQYF. Looking up the rest from reference TRBV9 and TRBJ2-5 gives the full variable domain: DSGVTQTPKHLITATGQRVTLRCSPRSGDLSVYWYQQSLDQGLQFLIQYYNGEERAKGNILERFSAQQFPDLHSELNLSSLELGDSALYFCASSVTPQKETQYFGPGTRLLVL.

The chain has TRBV10-3 and TRBJ1-4; D not certain. Germline-derived CDR1 and CDR2 are ENHRY and SYGVKD. The CDR3 extends over 12 amino acids. V was pared by 6 bases and J by 7 bases, with 9 bases between. The CDR3 sequence is CAIRDGSEKLFF. Written as DNA, the CDR3 is TGTGCCATCAGGGATGGGAGTGAAAAACTGTTTTTT.

V and J are TRBV5-4 and TRBJ2-2, with a tentative D call TRBD2 (6 bases). The V and J ends lost 1 base and 4 bases respectively, with 14 bases between them. The CDR3 has 16 amino acids. Germline V gene sequence: CDR1 SGHNT, CDR2 YYREEE (reference sequence). The CDR3 loop is CASSLPRLVGTGELFF. DNA of the CDR3: TGTGCCAGCAGCTTGCCCCGACTAGTTGGCACCGGGGAGCTGTTTTTT.

The chain recombines TRBV5-1 with TRBJ1-1; D not resolved. Germline CDR1 and CDR2: SGHRS and YFSETQ. Trimming left V 6 bases short and J 1 base short, with 13 bases between. CDR3 length equals 14 residues. The CDR3 spells CASTLRAGNTEAFF. CDR3 sequence (DNA): TGCGCCAGCACCCTCCGTGCCGGGAACACTGAAGCTTTCTTT.

This rearrangement joins TRBV28 to TRBJ1-2; possibly TRBD1 for D (5 bases). Germline V lookup: CDR1 MDHEN, CDR2 SYDVKM. CDR3 length equals 15 residues. The ends were cut back, 1 base at V and 8 bases at J, with 17 bases in the middle. CDR3 amino acids: CASSLLSQGLRGYTF. CDR3 DNA sequence: TGTGCCAGCAGTTTATTAAGTCAGGGTTTAAGAGGCTACACCTTC.

This sequence joins TRBV6-5 and TRBJ2-7; unclear D gene. The V gene lost 4 bases and the J gene lost 0 bases, with 10 bases spanning the gap. Germline CDR1 MNHEY, CDR2 SVGAGI. The CDR3 has 14 residues. The CDR3 loop is CASSSRAPSYEQYF. The CDR3 DNA reads as TGTGCCAGCAGTTCTAGGGCCCCCTCCTACGAGCAGTACTTC.

The rearrangement links TRBV9 to TRBJ2-3, with 11 bases aligning to TRBD2. Trimming cost V 6 bases and J 6 bases; bases outside gene matches: 9. This CDR3 has 15 amino acids. Per the germline V gene, CDR1 is SGDLS and CDR2 is YYNGEE. The CDR3 spells CASTVGTSGSDTQYF. The DNA of the CDR3 is TGTGCCAGCACTGTCGGGACTAGCGGTTCGGATACGCAGTATTTT.

This clone was seen more than once but under ten times. This chain joins TRBV16 and TRBJ1-5, with D possibly being TRBD1 (6 bases). V lost 1 base and J 6 bases, leaving 13 bases between the germline ends. The CDR3 extends over 15 amino acids. Germline lookup yields CDR1 KGHSY and CDR2 FQNENV. The CDR3 bases are TGTGCCAGCAGCCAATACAGGGTAGAGGGTCAGCCCCAGCATTTT. Translation: CASSQYRVEGQPQHF.

This chain links TRBV19 with TRBJ2-7, with TRBD2 identical over 12 bases. Trimming took 5 bases from V and 3 from J; bases not matched to a gene: 5. CDR3 length equals 15 residues. CDR1 is LNHDA and CDR2 is SQIVND in the germline V gene (reference sequence). The CDR3 reads CASSSRLAGDYEQYF. The CDR3, as DNA: TGTGCCAGTAGTTCAAGACTAGCGGGAGACTACGAGCAGTACTTC.

The rearrangement uses TRBV7-6 and TRBJ2-1; D is ambiguous. CDR1 and CDR2 (germline): SGHVS, FNYEAQ. This CDR3 has 15 residues. Trimming took off 5 bases at V and 0 bases at J, with 11 bases between the two ends. The CDR3 here is CASSTGQSSYNEQFF. The CDR3 DNA sequence: TGTGCCAGCAGCACCGGGCAGAGCTCCTACAATGAGCAGTTCTTC.

This chain joins TRBV28 and TRBJ2-7; D assignment may be TRBD1 or TRBD2 (5 bases each). V shed 6 bases and J shed 0 bases, with 21 bases lying between them. The CDR3 extends over 17 amino acids. CDR1 and CDR2 from the germline V gene are MDHEN and SYDVKM. CDR3 sequence reads: CASSLIHSAGTSYEQYF. DNA for the CDR3: TGTGCCAGCAGCCTAATCCATTCAGCAGGGACCTCCTACGAGCAGTACTTC.

The chain carries TRBV6-5 and TRBJ2-2; 11 bases align to TRBD2. Germline CDR1 MNHEY, CDR2 SVGAGI. Unmatched junction bases numbered 10, after V lost 6 bases and J lost 10 bases. This CDR3 comprises 15 residues. In DNA form, the CDR3 reads TGTGCCAGCAGCCGAGCAACTAGCGGGAGTATGGAGCTGTTTTTT. Its protein product is CASSRATSGSMELFF.

The rearrangement joins TRBV9 to TRBJ1-6; 7 nucleotides align to TRBD1. The CDR3 length is 16 residues. Germline CDR1 SGDLS, CDR2 YYNGEE. V shed 7 bases and J 4 bases; nucleotides not matched to a gene: 11. CDR3 protein: CASGSQGNQYNSPLHF. CDR3 sequence (DNA): TGTGCCAGCGGATCACAGGGGAACCAATATAATTCACCCCTCCACTTT.

The chain has TRBV10-2 and TRBJ1-4; perhaps TRBD1 as D (6 bases). V was cut by 0 bases and J by 13 bases, with 15 bases left in between. The CDR3 runs to 14 residues. From germline, CDR1 is WSHSY and CDR2 SAAADI. CDR3 sequence: CASSESRGGARLFF. For the CDR3, the DNA is TGCGCCAGCAGTGAGTCAAGGGGGGGCGCTAGACTGTTTTTT.

The V call is TRBV6-5, the J call TRBJ1-2, with D possibly matching TRBD1 (5 bases). Germline CDR1 reads MNHEY; CDR2 reads SVGAGI. V lost 8 bases and J 2 bases, leaving 12 bases between the germline ends. The CDR3 is 13 amino acids. CDR3 residues: CASGRTGNYGYTF. In nucleotides, the CDR3 is TGTGCCAGCGGCCGAACAGGAAACTATGGCTACACCTTC.

The chain joins TRBV9 to TRBJ1-3; possible D gene TRBD1, 5 bases. This CDR3 contains 17 residues. Germline CDR1 and CDR2: SGDLS and YYNGEE. The V and J ends lost 2 bases and 2 bases respectively, with 17 bases between them. The CDR3 here is CASSVAGAGRAGNTIYF. The CDR3 region has the DNA TGTGCCAGCAGCGTGGCCGGGGCAGGGAGGGCTGGAAACACCATATATTTT.

The rearrangement joins TRBV11-3 to TRBJ2-5; D gene ambiguous. The CDR3 covers 13 residues. Trimming cost V 5 bases and J 1 base, with 8 bases left between them. The germline V gene encodes CDR1 SGHNT and CDR2 YENEEA. CDR3 in amino acids: CASSAQPQETQYF. CDR3 bases: TGTGCCAGCAGCGCCCAACCCCAAGAGACCCAGTACTTC.

The rearrangement links TRBV29-1 to TRBJ2-6; D gene uncertain. The germline V gene has CDR1 SQVTM and CDR2 ANQGSEA. CDR3 length: 13 amino acids. Trimming took off 3 bases at V and 3 bases at J, with 6 bases between the two ends. The CDR3 bases are TGCAGCGTTGATGTGGTTGGGGCCAACGTCCTGACTTTC. Its protein is CSVDVVGANVLTF.

This chain connects TRBV5-1 to TRBJ1-1; 9 bases match TRBD1. The germline V gene encodes CDR1 SGHRS and CDR2 YFSETQ. CDR3 length: 14 residues. J gave up 3 bases and V 2 bases, and 2 bases lay outside the gene matches. The CDR3 DNA follows: TGCGCCAGCAGCTTACAGGGGGCGTACACTGAAGCTTTCTTT. Translation: CASSLQGAYTEAFF.

This chain links TRBV10-3 with TRBJ2-1; D is perhaps TRBD1 or TRBD2 (5 bases each). The germline gives CDR1 ENHRY, CDR2 SYGVKD. The CDR3 contains 12 residues. Trimming cost V 8 bases and J 10 bases, with 15 bases left between them. CDR3 protein: CAIGGNPLEQFF. The CDR3 nucleotides read TGTGCCATCGGGGGAAATCCATTGGAGCAGTTCTTC.

This chain uses TRBV5-6 with TRBJ2-7, with TRBD1 as a possible D gene (7 bases). CDR3 length: 15 residues. V lost 3 bases, J lost 2 bases, and 15 bases lay in between. CDR1 and CDR2 from the germline V gene are SGHDT and YYEEEE. DNA of the CDR3: TGTGCCAGCAGCTCCCAGGGGGGACCACCCTACGAGCAGTACTTC. This encodes CASSSQGGPPYEQYF.

The chain is built from TRBV27 and TRBJ2-2; a possible D gene is TRBD1 (6 bases). The V end lost 6 bases, the J end lost 2 bases, and 25 bases lay between the germline ends. This CDR3 is built from 19 residues. Germline CDR1 is MNHEY and CDR2 is SMNVEV (reference sequence). This CDR3 reads CASRDPLYHTGSNTGELFF. Here the CDR3 DNA reads TGTGCCAGCAGGGACCCATTGTATCATACAGGGTCTAACACCGGGGAGCTGTTTTTT.

The V and J genes are TRBV27 and TRBJ1-2; 9 positions agree with TRBD1. Trimming at V came to 6 bases and at J to 8 bases, leaving 7 bases not matched to a gene. CDR1 and CDR2 from the germline V gene are MNHEY and SMNVEV (reference sequence). The CDR3 spans 13 residues. The CDR3 region is CASRDTGGEGYTF. The CDR3 DNA sequence: TGTGCCAGCAGAGATACAGGGGGCGAAGGCTACACCTTC.

The chain uses TRBV7-8 and TRBJ2-6; 16 nucleotides match TRBD2. The germline CDR1 and CDR2 sequences are SGHVS and FQNEAQ. The ends lost 4 bases at V and 2 bases at J; junction bases unmatched: 5. CDR3 length: 19 residues. CDR3 amino acids: CASSSGTSGRGAGANVLTF. The CDR3 DNA sequence: TGTGCCAGCAGCTCCGGGACTAGCGGGAGGGGTGCTGGGGCCAACGTCCTGACTTTC.

This sequence joins TRBV19 and TRBJ2-7; TRBD2 agrees at 10 bases. There are 14 residues in the CDR3. V dropped 1 base and J dropped 13; count of bases not matched to a gene: 10. Germline values: CDR1 LNHDA, CDR2 SQIVND (reference sequence). The CDR3: CASSIVSSGSSLYF. CDR3 nucleotides: TGTGCCAGTAGTATAGTGTCTAGCGGGAGCTCCCTATACTTC.

This chain uses TRBV2 with TRBJ1-1; 8 nucleotides align to TRBD1. The ends lost 4 bases at V and 6 bases at J; junction bases unmatched: 7. CDR1 is SNHLY and CDR2 is FYNNEI in the germline V gene. There are 14 residues in the CDR3. This chain's CDR3 is CASSVDLTGAEAFF. The CDR3 bases are TGTGCCAGCAGTGTAGACTTGACAGGGGCTGAAGCTTTCTTT.